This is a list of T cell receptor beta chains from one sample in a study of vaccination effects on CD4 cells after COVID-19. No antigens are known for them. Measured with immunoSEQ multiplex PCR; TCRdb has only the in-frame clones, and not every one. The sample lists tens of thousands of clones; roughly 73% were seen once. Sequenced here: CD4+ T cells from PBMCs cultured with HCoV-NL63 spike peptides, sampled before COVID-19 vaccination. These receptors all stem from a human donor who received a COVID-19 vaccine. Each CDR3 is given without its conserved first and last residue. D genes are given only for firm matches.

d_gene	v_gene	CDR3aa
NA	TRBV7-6	ASSPLQGSEAF
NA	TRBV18	ASSPFDSGNTIY
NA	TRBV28	ASSLPGGYT
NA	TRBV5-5	ASSQPMRDPDNSPLH
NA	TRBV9	ASSALRGYT
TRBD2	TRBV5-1	ASSLVASGGDTQY
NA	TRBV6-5	ASSYGQTLNEKLF
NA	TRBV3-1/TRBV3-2	ASRGGEGYGYT
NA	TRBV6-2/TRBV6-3	ASSYSRYGYT
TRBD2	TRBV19	ASSIEGLAYNEQF
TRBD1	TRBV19	ASSISRDRVPSYGYT
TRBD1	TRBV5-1	ASSLGQGSRQETQY
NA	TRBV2	ASSTLGGGTEAF
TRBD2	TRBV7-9	ASSLNPVGAGAINEQF
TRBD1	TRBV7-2	ASSQGQDYGYT
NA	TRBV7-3	ASSFANTGELF
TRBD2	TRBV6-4	ASKKLAGVPEQF
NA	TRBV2	ASTNEASSYNEQF
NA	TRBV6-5	ASPGAMNTEAF
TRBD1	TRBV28	ASSQNKMGQGAGNTEAF
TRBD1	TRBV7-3	ASSPTGGANRQY
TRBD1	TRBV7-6	ASSQNSGGNSPLH
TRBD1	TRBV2	ASRTGALRTDTQY
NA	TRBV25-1	ASSEPGRTDNQQF
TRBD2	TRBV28	ASSPIAGDSMKQFGEQF
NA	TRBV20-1	SASGETQY
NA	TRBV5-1	ASSLGLARYNEQF